The clone carrying this T cell receptor (beta chain) showed up just a few times. The data were taken from a study of beta chain features in type 1 diabetes. As every portion of the isolated RNA was reverse transcribed, the sequencing read expressed TCRB transcripts. Data came from immunoSEQ multiplex PCR; TCRdb stores just in-frame clones and leaves some out. Of about 340,000 clones listed, roughly 8% are singletons. V lost 0 bases and J lost 3, with 9 bases in between. The V gene's germline CDR1 is KGHSH and CDR2 LQKENI. The length of the CDR3 is 15 residues. The receptor's source is a woman aged 18-29 years in good health. The rearrangement links TRBV18 to TRBJ2-1; D is ambiguous. What was sequenced was central memory CD4+ T cells from blood. The CDR3 region is CASSPPQVRYNEQFF. CDR3 in DNA: TGTGCCAGCTCACCACCCCAGGTGCGCTACAATGAGCAGTTCTTC.